This T cell receptor (beta chain) was identified during a study of cytomegalovirus exposure and HLA in healthy donors. This CDR3 contains 14 residues. Losses at the gene ends were 5 bases for V and 5 bases for J; bases not matched to a gene: 5. Germline loops: CDR1 SNHLY, CDR2 FYNNEI. On this clone itself: The antigen is unknown.

Sequencing used immunoSEQ multiplex PCR; TCRdb keeps in-frame clones, though not all of them. The repertoire holds around 350,000 clones, with just over 85% as singletons. Study-wide points: The study labeled 150 or so TCR beta chains cytomegalovirus-associated. Rarity held for most TCR sequences, but there were some public TCRs that occurred in many donors. In vitro confirmation showed a few CMV-associated chains to be CMV antigen specific.

The donors were part of the validation cohort, which consisted of more than 90 subjects and was separate from the first cohort of hundreds of subjects. Material for sequencing was PBMCs. The receptor comes from a woman between 18 and 29 years old in good health and CMV-seronegative. J is TRBJ2-5 and V is TRBV2; 10 bases line up with TRBD1. In DNA, the CDR3 is TGTGCCAGCAGTCGACAGGGGGCAGGGGAGACCCAGTACTTC. This gives the protein CASSRQGAGETQYF.